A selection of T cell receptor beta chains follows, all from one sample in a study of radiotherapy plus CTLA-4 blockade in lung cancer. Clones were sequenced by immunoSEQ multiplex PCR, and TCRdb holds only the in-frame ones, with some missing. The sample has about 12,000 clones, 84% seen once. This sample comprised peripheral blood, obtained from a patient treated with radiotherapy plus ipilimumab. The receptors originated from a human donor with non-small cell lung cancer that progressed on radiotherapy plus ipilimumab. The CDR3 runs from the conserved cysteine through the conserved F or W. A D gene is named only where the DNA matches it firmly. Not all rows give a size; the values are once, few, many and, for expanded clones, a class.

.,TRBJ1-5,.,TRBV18,TGTGCCAGCTCATCCAGGGGTGGCAATCAGCCCCAGCATTTT,CASSSRGGNQPQHF
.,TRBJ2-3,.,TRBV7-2,TGTGCCAGCAGCTTAGTCGCCAGCTTAGGCACAGATACGCAGTATTTT,CASSLVASLGTDTQYF
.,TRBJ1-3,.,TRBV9,TGTGCCAGCAGCATACAGGGAGGCGGAAACACCATATATTTT,CASSIQGGGNTIYF
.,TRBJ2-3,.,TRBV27,TGTGCCAGCAGAGGGGGTTATATATCGGAAGATACGCAGTATTTT,CASRGGYISEDTQYF
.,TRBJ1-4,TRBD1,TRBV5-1,TGCGCCAGCAGCATGGGACAGGGGGCGCGTGTTGAAAAACTGTTTTTT,CASSMGQGARVEKLFF
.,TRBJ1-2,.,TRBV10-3,TGTGCCATCAGTGACGCCCGGGACAATTCGCATGGCTACACCTTC,CAISDARDNSHGYTF
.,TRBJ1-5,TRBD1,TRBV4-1,TGCGCCAGCAGCCGCGACATGACAGGGGGCGGACAGCCCCAGCATTTT,CASSRDMTGGGQPQHF
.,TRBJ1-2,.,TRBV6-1,TGTGCCAGCAGAGGCACAGGGTCTCACGGCTACACCTTC,CASRGTGSHGYTF
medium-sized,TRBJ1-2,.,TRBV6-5,TGTGCCAGCAGTTACCAATCGGCCGGGACCCATGGCTACACCTTC,CASSYQSAGTHGYTF
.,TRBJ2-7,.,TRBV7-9,TGTGCCAGCAGCTTGCATCTTTCTAACCCCGGCGAGCAGTACTTC,CASSLHLSNPGEQYF
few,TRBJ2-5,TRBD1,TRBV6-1,TGTGCCAGCAGTGCGGCCGGGACAGGGGGAGAGACCCAGTACTTC,CASSAAGTGGETQYF
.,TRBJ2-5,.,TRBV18,TGTGCCAGCTCATCGACCCCCCCCCAAGAGACCCAGTACTTC,CASSSTPPQETQYF
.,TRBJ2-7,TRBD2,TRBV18,TGTGCCAGCTCACCAAGGGGCGGGGGGCCCCCCTACGAGCAGTACTTC,CASSPRGGGPPYEQYF
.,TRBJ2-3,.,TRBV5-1,TGCGCCAGCAGCTTGGTGGAAGACTCCACAGATACGCAGTATTTT,CASSLVEDSTDTQYF
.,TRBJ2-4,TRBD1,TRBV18,TGTGCCAGCTCACCGGACAGGGGTGGGGAAAACATTCAGTACTTC,CASSPDRGGENIQYF
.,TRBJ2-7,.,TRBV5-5,TGTGCCAGCAGCTTTTCAGGGACGAGCTCCTACGAGCAGTACTTC,CASSFSGTSSYEQYF
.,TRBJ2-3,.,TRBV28,TGTGCCAGCGAACGTTTGCCCAGGAGCACAGATACGCAGTATTTT,CASERLPRSTDTQYF
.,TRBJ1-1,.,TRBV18,TGTGCCAGCTCACCAATAATGGACGTGAACACTGAAGCTTTCTTT,CASSPIMDVNTEAFF
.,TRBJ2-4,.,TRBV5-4,TGTGCCAGCAGCGTGGCCAGGGAGGTTAACATTCAGTACTTC,CASSVAREVNIQYF
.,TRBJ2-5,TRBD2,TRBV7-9,TGTGCCAGCAGCCGCCGGGGGGGCGCGCAGACCCAGTACTTC,CASSRRGGAQTQYF